The 8 T cell receptor beta chains below were found in one sample sequenced in a study of CD8+CD57+ T cells in acquired aplastic anemia. Only patients with CD8+CD57+ cell expansion on flow cytometry were chosen for sequencing. Template material for TCR beta VDJ and CDR3 profiling consisted of genomic DNA. TCRdb reprocessed the reads with MiXCR, giving one entry per CDR3 protein. The profile shows approximately 190,000 distinct CDR3 sequences, roughly half of them singletons. Sequencing input: sorted CD4+, CD8+, or CD8+CD57+ T cells (not recorded which) from PBMCs. The receptors shown here come from a human donor with aplastic anemia.

This clonotype was counted ten times or more. This rearrangement joins TRBV24-1 to TRBJ1-1; no definite D call. Germline assignment: CDR1 KGHDR and CDR2 SFDVKD. The V and J ends lost 2 bases and 10 bases respectively, with 16 bases between them. The CDR3 runs to 14 residues. CDR3 in amino acids: CATSDSGSDKGAFF. CDR3 nucleotides: TGTGCCACCAGTGATTCAGGAAGCGACAAAGGAGCTTTCTTT.

The rearrangement joins TRBV15 to TRBJ2-5; no firm D call. CDR3 length equals 13 residues. Germline CDR1 and CDR2: LNHNV and YYDKDF (reference sequence). Trimming took off 0 bases at V and 5 bases at J, with 7 bases between the two ends. The CDR3 loop is CATSRDLGETQYF. The CDR3 nucleotides are TGTGCCACCAGCAGAGATCTCGGCGAGACCCAGTACTTC.

The chain combines TRBV5-1 with TRBJ2-1; D is unresolved. CDR1 is SGHRS, CDR2 YFSETQ, per germline. Trimming took 5 bases from V and 9 from J, leaving 12 bases between them. This CDR3 contains 12 residues. The CDR3 DNA reads TGCGCCAGCAGACAAGACTTCACTGAGCAGTTCTTC. Translated, it gives CASRQDFTEQFF.

The J gene is TRBJ2-3, the V gene TRBV9, with no clear D. The germline V gene has CDR1 SGDLS and CDR2 YYNGEE. Between the trimmed V and J ends, which lost 0 bases and 0 bases, there was a span of 11 bases. The CDR3 consists of 16 residues. CDR3 coding DNA: TGTGCCAGCAGCGTAGCTTTAACATCTAGCACAGATACGCAGTATTTT. The encoded protein is CASSVALTSSTDTQYF.

This clonotype was detected ten times or more. The genes are TRBV15 and TRBJ1-2; D unclear. Germline loops: CDR1 LNHNV, CDR2 YYDKDF (reference sequence). Trimming stripped 6 bases from V and 4 bases from J, with 18 bases between. This CDR3 has 15 residues. The CDR3 DNA sequence: TGTGCCACCAGTGTTATCAGGAAAGGCCGCTATGGCTACACCTTC. Amino acid sequence: CATSVIRKGRYGYTF.

The sample holds many counts of this clonotype. V is TRBV6-1 and J is TRBJ2-7; D could derive from TRBD1 or TRBD2 (6 bases each). V was trimmed by 7 bases and J by 0 bases, leaving 16 bases between them. The CDR3 is 15 amino acids. The germline gives CDR1 MNHNS, CDR2 SASEGT. The CDR3 is CASIRGGLASYEQYF. The CDR3 coding sequence is TGTGCCAGCATTCGAGGGGGGCTAGCCTCCTACGAGCAGTACTTC.

The table lists this clonotype with many counts. The chain carries TRBV24-1 and TRBJ1-1; weak D call: TRBD1 (6 bases). Germline V gives CDR1 KGHDR, CDR2 SFDVKD. This CDR3 is built from 17 residues. V gave up 2 bases and J gave up 6 bases, with 21 bases separating them. Here the CDR3 reads CATSDSRVGASGSEAFF. CDR3 DNA sequence: TGTGCCACCAGTGATTCAAGGGTGGGGGCGTCAGGGTCTGAAGCTTTCTTT.

A remark on this clonotype: An end of the junction does not agree with germline; a read error may underlie this. V usage is TRBV24-1 and J usage is TRBJ2-7, with a possible D match to TRBD1 (5 bases). This CDR3 is built from 14 residues. Germline V gene data show CDR1 as KGHDR and CDR2 as SFDVKD. This CDR3 reads CATSDARVPYKQYF. CDR3 in DNA: TGTGCCACTAGTGATGCCAGGGTACCCTACAAGCAGTACTTC.